One sample yielded the 2 T cell receptor beta chains listed below, sequenced in a study of molecular identifiers for immune sequencing clone quantification (dated by TCRdb to 2017 to 2018). Library preparation was by PCR. This sample was sequenced with a NextSeq 500. TCRdb handled the public reads itself, with Q25 trimming in fastp and clone calling in MiXCR, and kept productive beta chains. Each entry merges the rows of one CDR3 protein and shows their most common DNA and genes. This sample has approximately 500,000 distinct CDR3 sequences in its table, and about 26% of those were observed once. Of the sample, roughly 0.79% is held by the ten largest clones. Sequencing was performed on naive CD8+ T cells from blood, with Jurkat cell RNA spiked in. The cell subset or site label, read with the paper, signifies: FACS-sorted CD8+CD4-CCR7+CD45RA+ naive T cells. The receptors derive from a human donor in good health. Some libraries in this study had Jurkat cell RNA spiked in.

This clonotype occurred a few times. Here the CDR3 DNA reads TGTGCCTGGAATAGGGGTAGCTCCTACAATGAGCAGTTCTTC. Translation: CAWNRGSSYNEQFF. The chain joins TRBV30 to TRBJ2-1; weak D call: TRBD1 (5 bases). V was clipped by 4 bases and J by 0 bases, with 10 bases between them. Germline CDR1 is GTSNPN and CDR2 is SVGIG (reference sequence). The CDR3 is made up of 14 amino acids.

V usage is TRBV4-2 and J usage is TRBJ2-1; 12 nucleotides match TRBD2. The CDR3 covers 15 residues. The germline CDR1 and CDR2 sequences are LGHNA and YNFKEQ. The junction had 10 bases not matched to a gene; V was cut back by 4 bases and J by 12 bases. CDR3 nucleotides: TGTGCCAGCAGCCGGAGACTAGCGGGAGTTCAGGTGCAGTTCTTC. Translating it yields CASSRRLAGVQVQFF.